The entry that follows covers one T cell receptor beta chain sequence. The antigen remains unidentified. TCRdb's table, derived via immunoSEQ multiplex PCR, lists solely in-frame clones and lacks some. The sample contains tens of thousands of clones, 90% of which appear only once. The sample belongs to a study of T cell clones after liver transplantation. The overall study: Tolerance: complete withdrawal held at least one year, liver enzymes staying within twice normal. The study's findings and limits: Post-transplant time points were not standardized, so conclusions are preliminary. A larger donor-reactive than third-party decline suggested partial antigen-specific deletion.

Sequenced material: CD4+ T cells from blood, taken before liver transplant. This receptor was obtained from a human donor who received a liver transplant.

The CDR3 DNA follows: TGCGCCAGCAGCTCCGCCCCGGGAGCGGGCGGGGAGCTGTTTTTT. Translation: CASSSAPGAGGELFF. V usage is TRBV5-1 and J usage is TRBJ2-2, with D possibly being TRBD2 (6 bases). The CDR3 spans 15 residues. Trimming pared 3 bases from V and 7 bases from J, leaving 16 bases between. Per germline, CDR1 SGHRS and CDR2 YFSETQ.